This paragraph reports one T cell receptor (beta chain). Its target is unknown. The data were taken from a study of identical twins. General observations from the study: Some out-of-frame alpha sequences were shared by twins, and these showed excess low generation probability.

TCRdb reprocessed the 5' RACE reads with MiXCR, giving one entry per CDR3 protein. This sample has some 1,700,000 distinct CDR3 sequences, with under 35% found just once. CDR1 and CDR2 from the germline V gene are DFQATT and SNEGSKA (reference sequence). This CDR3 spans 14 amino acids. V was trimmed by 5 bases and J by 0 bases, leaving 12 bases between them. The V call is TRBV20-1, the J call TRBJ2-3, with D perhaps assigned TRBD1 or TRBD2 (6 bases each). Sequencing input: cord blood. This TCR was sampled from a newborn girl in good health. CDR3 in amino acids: CSAEGGSSTDTQYF. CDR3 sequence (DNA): TGCAGTGCTGAGGGGGGATCCAGCACAGATACGCAGTATTTT.